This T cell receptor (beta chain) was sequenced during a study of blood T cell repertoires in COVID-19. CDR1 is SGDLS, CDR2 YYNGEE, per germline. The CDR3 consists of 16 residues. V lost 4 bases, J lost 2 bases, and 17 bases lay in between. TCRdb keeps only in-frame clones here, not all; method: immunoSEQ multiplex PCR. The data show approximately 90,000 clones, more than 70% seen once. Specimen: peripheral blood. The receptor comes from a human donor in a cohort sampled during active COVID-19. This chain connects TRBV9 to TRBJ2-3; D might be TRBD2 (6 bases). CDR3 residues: CASSSYSGYITDTQYF. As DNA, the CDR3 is TGTGCCAGCAGCTCCTATAGCGGTTACATCACAGATACGCAGTATTTT.